The 17 T cell receptor beta chains listed next were all sequenced from one sample in a study of chemoradiotherapy in HPV16-positive cancers. Clones were read by immunoSEQ multiplex PCR, and TCRdb kept only the in-frame ones, dropping some. This sample carries under 6,000 clones, approximately 88% of them seen once, and the ten largest clones take 8.4%. The source material was tumor tissue, sampled from a patient who underwent chemoradiotherapy. All receptors derive from a human donor with HPV-associated anogenital cancer.

This chain connects TRBV5-1 to TRBJ2-3; possibly TRBD1 for D (6 bases). The germline V gene encodes CDR1 SGHRS and CDR2 YFSETQ. Trimming removed 3 bases at V and 4 bases at J, with 15 bases between. The CDR3 contains 15 residues. The CDR3 region has the DNA TGCGCCAGCAGCTCCGGACAGAACCAGGCAGATACGCAGTATTTT. It yields the protein CASSSGQNQADTQYF.

The CDR3 here is CASSPELREGEQFF. CDR3 coding DNA: TGTGCCAGCAGTCCCGAGTTAAGGGAGGGTGAGCAGTTCTTC. This chain links TRBV2 with TRBJ2-1, with 7 positions matching TRBD2. Per germline, CDR1 SNHLY and CDR2 FYNNEI. CDR3 length: 14 residues. V dropped 5 bases and J dropped 9; count of bases not matched to a gene: 10. The whole variable domain, filled in from reference TRBV2 and TRBJ2-1, reads EPEVTQTPSHQVTQMGQEVILRCVPISNHLYFYWYRQILGQKVEFLVSFYNNEISEKSEIFDDQFSVERPDGSNFTLKIRSTKLEDSAMYFCASSPELREGEQFFGPGTRLTVL.

This chain uses TRBV6-1 with TRBJ2-3, with 10 bases matching TRBD1. There are 14 residues in the CDR3. Germline-derived CDR1 and CDR2 are MNHNS and SASEGT. Trimming at V came to 8 bases and at J to 4 bases, leaving 6 bases not matched to a gene. Here the CDR3 DNA reads TGTGCCAGCGTATGGACAGGGGGACCAGATACGCAGTATTTT. It codes for CASVWTGGPDTQYF.

The rearrangement joins TRBV27 to TRBJ1-2; 12 nucleotides align to TRBD1. V lost 3 bases, J lost 8 bases, and 16 bases stayed unmatched. This CDR3 has 18 amino acids. CDR1 and CDR2 (germline): MNHEY, SMNVEV (reference sequence). This CDR3 is CASSFLLRRDRGLGGYTF. The CDR3 DNA follows: TGTGCCAGCAGTTTCTTACTTCGCCGGGACAGGGGGCTAGGAGGCTACACCTTC.

This clone has just one count. The chain uses TRBV4-3 and TRBJ1-2, with D hard to call. This CDR3 is 12 amino acids long. Per the germline V gene, CDR1 is LGHNA and CDR2 is YSLEER. Trimming removed 4 bases at V and 4 bases at J, with 7 bases between. CDR3 coding DNA: TGCGCCAGCAGCCCCGGGGTCTATGGCTACACCTTC. Translated: CASSPGVYGYTF.

This chain uses TRBV7-6 with TRBJ2-7; possible D gene TRBD2, 5 bases. Germline CDR1 and CDR2: SGHVS and FNYEAQ. This CDR3 spans 12 amino acids. V lost 5 bases and J 6 bases, leaving 11 bases between the germline ends. The CDR3 nucleotides read TGTGCCAGCAGCCGAGGGCCGACCGAGCAGTACTTC. This gives the protein CASSRGPTEQYF.

This clone showed up just once. CDR3: CASSRTWWVYGYTF. The CDR3 DNA is TGTGCCAGCAGCCGGACCTGGTGGGTCTATGGCTACACCTTC. This chain uses TRBV5-5 with TRBJ1-2, with D unresolved. The germline V gene encodes CDR1 SGHKS and CDR2 YYEKEE (reference sequence). Trimming removed 4 bases from V and 4 bases from J, with 14 bases in between. The CDR3 runs to 14 residues.

The chain links TRBV6-6 to TRBJ1-5; TRBD1 agrees at 8 bases. CDR1 and CDR2 (germline): MNHNY, SVGAGI (reference sequence). The CDR3 sequence is 12 residues long. The junction had 3 bases not matched to a gene; V was cut back by 9 bases and J by 5 bases. The CDR3: CASKQGDQPQHF. CDR3 DNA sequence: TGTGCCAGTAAACAGGGGGATCAGCCCCAGCATTTT.

The chain carries TRBV5-4 and TRBJ2-3, with 7 positions matching TRBD2. Germline V CDR1 and CDR2: SGHNT, YYREEE (reference sequence). Trimming took 2 bases from V and 2 from J; bases not matched to a gene: 8. The CDR3 spans 16 residues. The DNA for the CDR3 is TGTGCCAGCAGCTTAGGCGGGGGTTTTCTCACAGATACGCAGTATTTT. It encodes CASSLGGGFLTDTQYF. Complete variable domain (other parts from reference TRBV5-4 and TRBJ2-3): ETGVTQSPTHLIKTRGQQVTLRCSSQSGHNTVSWYQQALGQGPQFIFQYYREEENGRGNFPPRFSGLQFPNYSSELNVNALELDDSALYLCASSLGGGFLTDTQYFGPGTRLTVL.

The genes are TRBV19 and TRBJ2-7, with unresolved D. CDR1 and CDR2 (germline): LNHDA, SQIVND (reference sequence). Between the trimmed V and J ends, which lost 4 bases and 5 bases, there was a span of 12 bases. CDR3 size: 13 residues. In DNA, the CDR3 is TGTGCCAGTAGTAACGGTGCCTTCGACGAGCAGTACTTC. It codes for CASSNGAFDEQYF.

V is TRBV6-5 and J is TRBJ2-7, with D possibly called TRBD1 or TRBD2 (5 bases each). Germline CDR1 is MNHEY and CDR2 is SVGAGI. V was trimmed by 2 bases and J by 0 bases, leaving 8 bases between them. The length of the CDR3 is 14 residues. The CDR3 DNA follows: TGTGCCAGCAGTTACCGGGACGCCTCCTACGAGCAGTACTTC. Translation gives CASSYRDASYEQYF.

The V gene is TRBV27, the J gene TRBJ2-2, with D hard to call. CDR1 MNHEY and CDR2 SMNVEV come from the germline V gene (reference sequence). This CDR3 has 13 residues. Trimming pared 2 bases from V and 0 bases from J, leaving 1 base between. DNA for the CDR3: TGTGCCAGCAGTTTAACGAACACCGGGGAGCTGTTTTTT. This codes for CASSLTNTGELFF.

The chain is built from TRBV30 and TRBJ2-4, with a tentative D call TRBD2 (6 bases). Deletions cut 2 bases from V and 0 bases from J, with 14 bases between. Germline V gene lookup returns CDR1 GTSNPN and CDR2 SVGIG (reference sequence). CDR3 length: 16 amino acids. The CDR3 coding sequence is TGTGCCTGGAGTCCCTTGGTCGGGGGAGCCAAAAACATTCAGTACTTC. It is translated as CAWSPLVGGAKNIQYF.

The chain links TRBV7-9 to TRBJ2-7, with 9 bases lining up with TRBD1. The germline V gene encodes CDR1 SEHNR and CDR2 FQNEAQ (reference sequence). V lost 5 bases, J lost 5 bases, and 7 bases stayed unmatched. The CDR3 consists of 14 residues. The DNA of the CDR3 is TGTGCCAGCAGCCCGGACAGGGGATTAGACGAGCAGTACTTC. Amino acids: CASSPDRGLDEQYF.

V usage is TRBV7-9 and J usage is TRBJ2-7; possible D gene TRBD1, 6 bases. This CDR3 is built from 17 residues. The V end was cut by 5 bases, the J end by 5 bases, with 25 bases between. Germline CDR1 SEHNR, CDR2 FQNEAQ (reference sequence). CDR3 residues: CASSPKPGQPGLDEQYF. Here the CDR3 DNA reads TGTGCCAGCAGCCCTAAGCCCGGACAGCCTGGTCTTGACGAGCAGTACTTC. The variable domain in full, with the rest retrieved from reference TRBV7-9 and TRBJ2-7, is DTGVSQNPRHKITKRGQNVTFRCDPISEHNRLYWYRQTLGQGPEFLTYFQNEAQLEKSRLLSDRFSAERPKGSFSTLEIQRTEQGDSAMYLCASSPKPGQPGLDEQYFGPGTRLTVT.

This chain links TRBV27 with TRBJ1-1; tentatively, D is TRBD1 (6 bases). This CDR3 region has 15 residues. Germline V lookup: CDR1 MNHEY, CDR2 SMNVEV (reference sequence). Trimming pared 3 bases from V and 0 bases from J, leaving 11 bases between. CDR3 DNA sequence: TGTGCCAGCAGTTTCTCAGGGGAGGTGAACACTGAAGCTTTCTTT. It specifies CASSFSGEVNTEAFF.

This chain connects TRBV4-3 to TRBJ2-4, with 9 bases fitting TRBD1. Germline CDR1 LGHNA, CDR2 YSLEER. CDR3 size: 13 residues. J was trimmed by 5 bases and V by 4 bases; bases with no gene match: 0. The CDR3 coding sequence is TGCGCCAGCAGCCGACAGGGGGAAAACATTCAGTACTTC. Translating gives CASSRQGENIQYF.